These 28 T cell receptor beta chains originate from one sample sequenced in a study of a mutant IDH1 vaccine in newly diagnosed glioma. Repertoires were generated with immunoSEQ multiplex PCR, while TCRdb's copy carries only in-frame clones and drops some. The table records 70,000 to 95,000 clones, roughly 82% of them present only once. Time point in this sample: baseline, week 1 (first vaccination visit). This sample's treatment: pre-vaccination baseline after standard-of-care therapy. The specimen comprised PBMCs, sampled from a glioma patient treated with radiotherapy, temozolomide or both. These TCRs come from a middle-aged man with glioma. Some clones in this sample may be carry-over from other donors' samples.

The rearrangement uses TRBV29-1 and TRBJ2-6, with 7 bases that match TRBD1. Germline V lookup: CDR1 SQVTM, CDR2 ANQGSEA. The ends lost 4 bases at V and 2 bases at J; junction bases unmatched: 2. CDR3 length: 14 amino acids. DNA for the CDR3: TGCAGCGTTGGGCAGGGGGCTGGGGCCAACGTCCTGACTTTC. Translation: CSVGQGAGANVLTF.

CDR3 nucleotide sequence: TGTGCCAGCAGAAGGGACCCCGTGGTGTCCCAGTACTTC. It encodes CASRRDPVVSQYF. The chain employs TRBV2 and TRBJ2-5; D is possibly TRBD1 or TRBD2 (5 bases each). Germline lookup yields CDR1 SNHLY and CDR2 FYNNEI. The CDR3 spans 13 residues. The V gene lost 6 bases and the J gene lost 9 bases, with 17 bases spanning the gap.

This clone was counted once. CDR3 residues: CASSEYTQYF. The CDR3 region has the DNA TGTGCCAGCAGTGAATATACGCAGTATTTT. The rearrangement links TRBV2 to TRBJ2-3; D ambiguous. The CDR3 contains 10 residues. The germline V gene encodes CDR1 SNHLY and CDR2 FYNNEI. V was shortened by 2 bases and J by 7 bases, with 1 base between the two germline ends.

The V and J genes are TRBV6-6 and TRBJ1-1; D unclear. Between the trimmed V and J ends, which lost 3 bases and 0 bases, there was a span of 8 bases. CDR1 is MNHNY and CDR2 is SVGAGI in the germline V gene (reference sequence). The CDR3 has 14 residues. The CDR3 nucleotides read TGTGCCAGCAGTTATGGACTGTTGAACACTGAAGCTTTCTTT. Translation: CASSYGLLNTEAFF.

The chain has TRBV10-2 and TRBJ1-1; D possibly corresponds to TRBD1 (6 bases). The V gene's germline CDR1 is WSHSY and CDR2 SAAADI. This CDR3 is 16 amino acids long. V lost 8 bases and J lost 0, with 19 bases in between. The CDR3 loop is CASSKGGGTVNTEAFF. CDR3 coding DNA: TGCGCCAGCTCCAAAGGGGGAGGTACCGTGAACACTGAAGCTTTCTTT.

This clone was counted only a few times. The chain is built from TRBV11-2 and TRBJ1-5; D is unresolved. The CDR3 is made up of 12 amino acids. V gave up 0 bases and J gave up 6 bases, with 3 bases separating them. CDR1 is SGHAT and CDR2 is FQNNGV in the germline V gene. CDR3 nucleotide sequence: TGTGCCAGCAGCTTAGAAGGTCAGCCCCAGCATTTT. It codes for CASSLEGQPQHF.

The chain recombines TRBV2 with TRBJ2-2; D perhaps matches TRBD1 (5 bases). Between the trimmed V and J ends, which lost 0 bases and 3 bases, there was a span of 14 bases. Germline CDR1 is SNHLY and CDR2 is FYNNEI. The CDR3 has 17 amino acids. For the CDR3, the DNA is TGTGCCAGCAGTGAAGCGTTGACAGTCTTAGACACCGGGGAGCTGTTTTTT. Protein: CASSEALTVLDTGELFF.

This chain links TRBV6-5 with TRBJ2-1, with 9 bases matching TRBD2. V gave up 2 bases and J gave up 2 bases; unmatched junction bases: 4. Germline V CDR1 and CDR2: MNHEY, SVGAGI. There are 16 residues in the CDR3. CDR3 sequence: CASSYVGGGAYNEQFF. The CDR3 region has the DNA TGTGCCAGCAGTTACGTCGGCGGGGGGGCCTACAATGAGCAGTTCTTC.

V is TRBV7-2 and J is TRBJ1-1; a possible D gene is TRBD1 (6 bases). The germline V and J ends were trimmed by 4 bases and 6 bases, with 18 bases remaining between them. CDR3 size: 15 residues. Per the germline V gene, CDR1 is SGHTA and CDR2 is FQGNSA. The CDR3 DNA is TGTGCCAGCAGCTCATATCGGGGCAGGGGCTCTGAAGCTTTCTTT. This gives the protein CASSSYRGRGSEAFF.

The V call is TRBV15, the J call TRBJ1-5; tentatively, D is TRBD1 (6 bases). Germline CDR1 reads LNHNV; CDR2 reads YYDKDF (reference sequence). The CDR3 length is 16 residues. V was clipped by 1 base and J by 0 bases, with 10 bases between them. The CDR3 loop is CATSRGTDHSNQPQHF. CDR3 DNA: TGTGCCACCAGCAGAGGGACAGATCATAGCAATCAGCCCCAGCATTTT.

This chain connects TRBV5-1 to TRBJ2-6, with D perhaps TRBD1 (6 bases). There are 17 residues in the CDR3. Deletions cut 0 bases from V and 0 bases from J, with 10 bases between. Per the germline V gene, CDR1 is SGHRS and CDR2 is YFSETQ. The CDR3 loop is CASSLGTAISGANVLTF. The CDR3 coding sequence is TGCGCCAGCAGCTTGGGGACAGCGATCTCTGGGGCCAACGTCCTGACTTTC.

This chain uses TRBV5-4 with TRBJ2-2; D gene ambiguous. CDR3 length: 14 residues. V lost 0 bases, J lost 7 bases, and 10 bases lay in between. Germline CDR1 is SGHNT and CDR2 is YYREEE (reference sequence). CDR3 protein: CASSLDHPGGELFF. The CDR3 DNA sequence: TGTGCCAGCAGCTTGGACCACCCTGGCGGGGAGCTGTTTTTT.

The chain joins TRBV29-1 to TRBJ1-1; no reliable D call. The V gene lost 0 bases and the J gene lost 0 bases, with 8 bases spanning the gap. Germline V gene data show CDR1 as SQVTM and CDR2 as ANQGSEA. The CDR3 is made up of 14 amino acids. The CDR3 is CSVEDRVVNTEAFF. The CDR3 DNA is TGCAGCGTTGAAGATAGGGTTGTGAACACTGAAGCTTTCTTT.

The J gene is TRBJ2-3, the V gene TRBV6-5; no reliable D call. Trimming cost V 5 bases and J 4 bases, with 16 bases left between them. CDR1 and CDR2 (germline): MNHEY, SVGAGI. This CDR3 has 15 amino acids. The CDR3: CASSNGRNLADTQYF. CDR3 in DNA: TGTGCCAGCAGTAATGGACGAAATCTCGCAGATACGCAGTATTTT.

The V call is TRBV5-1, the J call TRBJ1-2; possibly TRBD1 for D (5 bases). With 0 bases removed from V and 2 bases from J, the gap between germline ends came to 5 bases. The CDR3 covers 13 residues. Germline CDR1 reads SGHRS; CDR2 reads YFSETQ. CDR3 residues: CASSLEGNYGYTF. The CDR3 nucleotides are TGCGCCAGCAGCTTGGAGGGGAACTATGGCTACACCTTC.

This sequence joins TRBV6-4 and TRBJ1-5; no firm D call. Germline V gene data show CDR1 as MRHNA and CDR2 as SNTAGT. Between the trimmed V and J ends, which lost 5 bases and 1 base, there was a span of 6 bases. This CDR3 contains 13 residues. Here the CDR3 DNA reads TGTGCCAGCAGTCGCGAAAGCAATCAGCCCCAGCATTTT. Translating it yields CASSRESNQPQHF.

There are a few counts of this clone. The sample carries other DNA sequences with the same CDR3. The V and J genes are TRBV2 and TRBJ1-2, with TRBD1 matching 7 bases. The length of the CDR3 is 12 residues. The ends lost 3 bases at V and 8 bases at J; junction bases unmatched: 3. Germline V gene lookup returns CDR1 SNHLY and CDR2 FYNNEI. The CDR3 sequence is CASSETGLGYTF. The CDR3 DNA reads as TGTGCCAGCAGTGAGACAGGGCTCGGCTACACCTTC. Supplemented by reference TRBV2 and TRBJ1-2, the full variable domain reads EPEVTQTPSHQVTQMGQEVILRCVPISNHLYFYWYRQILGQKVEFLVSFYNNEISEKSEIFDDQFSVERPDGSNFTLKIRSTKLEDSAMYFCASSETGLGYTFGSGTRLTVV.

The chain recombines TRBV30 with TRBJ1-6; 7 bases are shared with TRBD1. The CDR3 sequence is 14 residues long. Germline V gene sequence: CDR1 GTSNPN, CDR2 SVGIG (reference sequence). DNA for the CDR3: TGTGGAGGGACAGAAAGCTCCTATAATTCACCCCTCCACTTT. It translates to CGGTESSYNSPLHF.

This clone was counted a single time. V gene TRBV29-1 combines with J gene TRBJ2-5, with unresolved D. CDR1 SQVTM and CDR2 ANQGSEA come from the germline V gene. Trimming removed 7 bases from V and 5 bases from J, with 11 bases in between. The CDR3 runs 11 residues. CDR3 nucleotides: TGCAGCGCACAGACATATGAGACCCAGTACTTC. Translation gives CSAQTYETQYF.

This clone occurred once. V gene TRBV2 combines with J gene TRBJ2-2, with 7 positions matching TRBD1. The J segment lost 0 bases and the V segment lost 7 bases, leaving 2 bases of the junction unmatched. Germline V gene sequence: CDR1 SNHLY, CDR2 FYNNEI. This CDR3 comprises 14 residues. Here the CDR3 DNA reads TGTGCCAGCATGGGGACAGCGAACACCGGGGAGCTGTTTTTT. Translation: CASMGTANTGELFF.

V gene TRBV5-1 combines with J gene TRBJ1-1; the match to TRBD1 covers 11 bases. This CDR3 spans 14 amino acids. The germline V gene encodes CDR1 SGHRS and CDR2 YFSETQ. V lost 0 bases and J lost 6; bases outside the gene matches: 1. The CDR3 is CASSLEGQGAEAFF. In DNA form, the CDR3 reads TGCGCCAGCAGCTTGGAGGGACAGGGGGCTGAAGCTTTCTTT.

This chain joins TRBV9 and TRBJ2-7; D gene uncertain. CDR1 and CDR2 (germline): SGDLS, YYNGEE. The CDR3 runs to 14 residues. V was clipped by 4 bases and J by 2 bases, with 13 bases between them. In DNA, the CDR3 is TGTGCCAGCAGCCCACGTTTGCTCACCTACGAGCAGTACTTC. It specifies CASSPRLLTYEQYF.

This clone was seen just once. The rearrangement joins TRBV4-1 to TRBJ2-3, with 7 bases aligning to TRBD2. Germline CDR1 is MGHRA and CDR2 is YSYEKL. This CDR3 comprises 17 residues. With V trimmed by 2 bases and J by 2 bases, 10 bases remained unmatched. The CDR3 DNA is TGCGCCAGCAGCCAACGTGAAGCGGGGTCTTCCACAGATACGCAGTATTTT. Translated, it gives CASSQREAGSSTDTQYF.

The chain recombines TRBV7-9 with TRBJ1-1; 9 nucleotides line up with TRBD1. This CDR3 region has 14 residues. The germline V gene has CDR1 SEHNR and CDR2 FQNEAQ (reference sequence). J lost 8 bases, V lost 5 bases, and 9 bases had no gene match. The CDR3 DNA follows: TGTGCCAGCAGCGGACCGGGACAGGGTCCCGAAGCTTTCTTT. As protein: CASSGPGQGPEAFF.

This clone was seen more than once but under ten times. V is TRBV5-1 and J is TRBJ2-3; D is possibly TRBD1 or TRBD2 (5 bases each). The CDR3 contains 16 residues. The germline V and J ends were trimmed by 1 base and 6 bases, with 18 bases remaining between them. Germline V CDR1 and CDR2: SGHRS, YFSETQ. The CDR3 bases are TGCGCCAGCAGCTTGAAAATAGGGACCTACGGTGATACGCAGTATTTT. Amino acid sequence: CASSLKIGTYGDTQYF.

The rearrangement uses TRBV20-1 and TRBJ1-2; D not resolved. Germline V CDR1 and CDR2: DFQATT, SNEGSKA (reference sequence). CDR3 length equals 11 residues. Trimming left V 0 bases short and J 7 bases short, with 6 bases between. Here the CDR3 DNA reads TGCAGTGCTAGAGATTCCCCTGGCTACACCTTC. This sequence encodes CSARDSPGYTF.

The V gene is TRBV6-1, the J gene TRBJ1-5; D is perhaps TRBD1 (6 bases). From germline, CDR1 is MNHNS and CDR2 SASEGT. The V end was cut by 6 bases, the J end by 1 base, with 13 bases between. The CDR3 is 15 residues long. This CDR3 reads CASRKGDTSNQPQHF. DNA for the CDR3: TGTGCCAGCAGGAAGGGGGACACCAGCAATCAGCCCCAGCATTTT.

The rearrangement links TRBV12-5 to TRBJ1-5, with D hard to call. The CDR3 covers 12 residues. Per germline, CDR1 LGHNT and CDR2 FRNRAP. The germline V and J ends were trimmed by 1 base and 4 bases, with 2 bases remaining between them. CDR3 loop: CASGLDNQPQHF. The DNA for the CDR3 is TGTGCTAGTGGTTTGGATAATCAGCCCCAGCATTTT.